This T cell receptor (beta chain) was retrieved from a study of long-term antiretroviral therapy in people with HIV. Study observations and caveats: Blood sampling spanned 2004 to 2017, possibly under older ART regimens. Post-treatment diversity went higher with ART but stayed below transplant donor controls.

Investigators performed immunoSEQ version v3.0 at survey level. Only in-frame clones appear in the TCRdb table, and some are missing; sequencing was by immunoSEQ multiplex PCR. The profile shows about 24,000 clones, roughly 85% of them singletons. The CDR3 has 15 amino acids. V was pared by 4 bases and J by 3 bases, with 8 bases of the junction left unmatched. Germline assignment: CDR1 SGHNT and CDR2 YYREEE (reference sequence). Every participant gave one or more pre-ART and two or more post-ART PBMC samples. Every participant with HIV received treatment in the United States. A note on this clone: Its matching antigen is unknown.

The receptor was derived from a woman in her forties with HIV. This rearrangement joins TRBV5-4 to TRBJ1-1; 8 nucleotides line up with TRBD1. The specimen comprised unsorted PBMCs, sampled 1.2 years after starting antiretroviral therapy. In DNA, the CDR3 is TGTGCCAGCAGCGTGACAGGGGTGGGGTACACTGAAGCTTTCTTT. This codes for CASSVTGVGYTEAFF.